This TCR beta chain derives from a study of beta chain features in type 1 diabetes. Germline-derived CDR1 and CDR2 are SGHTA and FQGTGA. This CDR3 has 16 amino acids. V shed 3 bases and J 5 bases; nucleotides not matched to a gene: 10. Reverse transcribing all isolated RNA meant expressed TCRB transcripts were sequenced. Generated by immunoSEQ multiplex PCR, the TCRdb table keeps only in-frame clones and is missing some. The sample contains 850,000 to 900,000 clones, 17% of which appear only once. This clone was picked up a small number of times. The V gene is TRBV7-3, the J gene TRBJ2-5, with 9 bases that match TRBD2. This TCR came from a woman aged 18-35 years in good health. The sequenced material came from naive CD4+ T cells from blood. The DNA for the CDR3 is TGTGCCAGCAGCTTCTATGGTAGCGGGAGAGGGGAGACCCAGTACTTC. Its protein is CASSFYGSGRGETQYF.